This paragraph reports one TCR beta chain. Its antigen is as yet unknown. This sample stems from a study of PD-1 blockade in classical Hodgkin lymphoma. Broader study findings: Only CD4+ TCR diversity, not CD8+, had risen significantly by C4D1.

Patients all relapsed after autologous stem cell transplantation, and there was variation in brentuximab vedotin exposure. Magnetic depletion of non-target cells from thawed PBMCs yielded purified CD8+ T cells. This CDR3 spans 12 amino acids. V was clipped by 1 base and J by 10 bases; unmatched bases: 1. Per the germline V gene, CDR1 is SGHTA and CDR2 is FQGNSA. Assay used: immunoSEQ multiplex PCR; TCRdb lists only in-frame clones, some missing. Of about 2,800 clones in the sample, 60% to 85% were seen once. This clonotype originated in a human donor with classical Hodgkin lymphoma. The sample was CD8+ T cells from blood, taken at baseline. The J gene is TRBJ1-1, the V gene TRBV7-2, with 9 bases fitting TRBD1. The CDR3 loop is CASSLGDRVAFF. The CDR3 DNA follows: TGTGCCAGCAGCTTAGGGGACAGGGTAGCTTTCTTT.